Sequencing of this TCR beta chain was carried out in a study of control samples from healthy donors and cancer patients. This clone was observed a few times. The CDR3 is 18 amino acids. V shed 4 bases, J shed 6 bases, and the junction held 16 bases outside the gene matches. The germline CDR1 and CDR2 sequences are KGHSH and LQKENI. TCRdb's table, derived via immunoSEQ multiplex PCR, lists solely in-frame clones and lacks some. The sample yields about 410,000 clones, around 90% seen once. The source is a middle-aged man with head and neck cancer. The chain employs TRBV18 and TRBJ2-1; TRBD1 aligns across 9 bases. The sample was PBMCs. Written as DNA, the CDR3 is TGTGCCAGCTCACTATCACGTCCGGGACAGGGCTCTTCCAATGAGCAGTTCTTC. Amino acid sequence: CASSLSRPGQGSSNEQFF.